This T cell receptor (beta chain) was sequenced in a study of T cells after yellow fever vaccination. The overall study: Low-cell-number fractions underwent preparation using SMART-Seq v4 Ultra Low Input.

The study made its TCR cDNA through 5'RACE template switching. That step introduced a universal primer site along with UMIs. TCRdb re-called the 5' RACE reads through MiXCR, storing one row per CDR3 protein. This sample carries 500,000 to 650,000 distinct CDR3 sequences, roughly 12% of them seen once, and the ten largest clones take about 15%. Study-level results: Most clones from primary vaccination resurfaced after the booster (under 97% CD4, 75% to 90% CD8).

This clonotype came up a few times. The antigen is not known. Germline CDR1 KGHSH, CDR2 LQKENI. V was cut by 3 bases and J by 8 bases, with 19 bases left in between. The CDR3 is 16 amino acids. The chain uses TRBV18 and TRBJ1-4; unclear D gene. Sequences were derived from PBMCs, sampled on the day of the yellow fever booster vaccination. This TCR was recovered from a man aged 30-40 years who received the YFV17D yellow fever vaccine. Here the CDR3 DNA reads TGTGCCAGCTCACCCACGATAGCTGGCTTCGGGGAAAAACTGTTTTTT. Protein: CASSPTIAGFGEKLFF.